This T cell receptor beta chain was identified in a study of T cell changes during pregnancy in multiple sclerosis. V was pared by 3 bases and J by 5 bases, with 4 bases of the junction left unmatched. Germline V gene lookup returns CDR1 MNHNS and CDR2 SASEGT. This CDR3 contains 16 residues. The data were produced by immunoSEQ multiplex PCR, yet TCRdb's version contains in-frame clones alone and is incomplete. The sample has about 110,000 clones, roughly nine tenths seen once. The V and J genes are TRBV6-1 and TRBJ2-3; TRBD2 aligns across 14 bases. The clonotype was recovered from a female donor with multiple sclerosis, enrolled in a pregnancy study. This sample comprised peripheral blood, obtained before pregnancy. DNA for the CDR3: TGTGCCAGCAGTGAGGGGACTAGCGGGAGCGGAGATACGCAGTATTTT. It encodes CASSEGTSGSGDTQYF.